Listed here is a single T cell receptor (beta chain). Which antigen it targets is not known. The input lacks base qualities; no much larger clone sits a single base away. The cysteine opens and the phenylalanine closes a CDR3 of 15 amino acids. Left in the record is the CDR3 DNA by itself, 45 bases read in frame from the first base. V loses 6 bases of germline sequence and J loses 0 bases, and the interval between the two ends is 15 bases. The germline V gene (reference sequence) provides CDR1 LGHDT and CDR2 YNNKEL. Libraries were made using the immunoSEQ multiplex PCR assay. Imported from immuneACCESS, the table was reduced by TCRdb to in-frame sequences with V and J called. These copies leave out some clones; in studies compared against another copy, an unresolved V gene accounts for under half, and the cause of the remainder is not known. The sample includes under 450,000 clones, with approximately 90% observed a single time. The ten largest clones represent around 6.4% of the sample.

The entry originates in a study of control samples from healthy donors and cancer patients (dated by TCRdb to 2018 to 2021). The rearranged chain carries TRBV3-1 (or the pseudogene TRBV3-2) and TRBJ2-7; tentative D gene TRBD2, with 6 bases matching. Sequenced input: PBMCs. The clonotype comes from a man aged 40-50 years with head and neck cancer. At the DNA level, the sequence is TGTGCCAGCAGATCTCGGGACTCCAGCTCCTACGAGCAGTACTTC. This gives the protein CASRSRDSSSYEQYF.